A selection of T cell receptor beta chains follows, all from one sample in a study of cytomegalovirus exposure and HLA in healthy donors. This table comes from immunoSEQ multiplex PCR, and its TCRdb copy is limited to in-frame clones, with some not included. This table has 150,000 to 250,000 clones, approximately 78% appearing once. Specimen: PBMCs. These receptor sequences come from a woman aged 50 to 65 in good health and CMV-seropositive. The conserved cysteine and the conserved F or W are not part of the CDR3 here.

j_call | v_call | cdr3_aa
TRBJ1-2 | TRBV5-6 | ASSLRRTGGAYGYT
TRBJ2-7 | TRBV6-5 | ASSPDRDHYEQY
TRBJ2-3 | TRBV12-2 | ASRREGGDTQY
TRBJ2-6 | TRBV11-2 | ASSLGGGLSGANVLT
TRBJ1-6 | TRBV15 | ATSRGSSYNSPLH
TRBJ2-3 | TRBV29-1 | SVDRNRDTQY
TRBJ1-4 | TRBV27 | ASSPRQGGEKLF
TRBJ1-2 | TRBV6-1 | ASSFRGTGNGYT
TRBJ2-1 | TRBV19 | ASSNLINEQF
TRBJ2-2 | TRBV4-2 | ASSQAGQGFDTGELF
TRBJ1-1 | TRBV5-1 | ASSLTGTTEAF
TRBJ2-7 | TRBV2 | ASSEQGLIEQY
TRBJ2-5 | TRBV5-4 | ASSSQGVGETQY
TRBJ2-1 | TRBV13 | ASSHWTSSASEQF
TRBJ1-1 | TRBV9 | ASSPSGTGDTEAF
TRBJ1-1 | TRBV27 | ASSTQALNTEAF
TRBJ2-2 | TRBV19 | ASSMRTDTGELF
TRBJ1-3 | TRBV7-8 | ASSPTPRGFTGNTIY
TRBJ2-3 | TRBV7-8 | ASSFSGGTDTQY
TRBJ2-5 | TRBV5-1 | ASSPGTSGSYQETQY
TRBJ2-1 | TRBV29-1 | SVRPGNEQF
TRBJ1-2 | TRBV18 | ASSPGAGENYGYT
TRBJ2-7 | TRBV4-1 | ASSQLAGADSYEQY
TRBJ2-5 | TRBV5-8 | ASTPGAGFQETQY
TRBJ1-2 | TRBV7-8 | ASSIGQGTYGYT
TRBJ2-7 | TRBV18 | ASSSRTSLPNYEQY
TRBJ1-3 | TRBV7-9 | ASSLLQAWGNTIY
TRBJ2-7 | TRBV23-1 | ASPATPGEDRNITYEQY
TRBJ2-2 | TRBV6-1 | ASSEQGVAGELF
TRBJ2-3 | TRBV28 | ASSFPSGATDTQY
TRBJ1-1 | TRBV23-1 | ASSQSAPSCTEAF
TRBJ1-1 | TRBV7-9 | ASRFTAEAF
TRBJ2-3 | TRBV5-8 | ASSWALRGRGDTQY
TRBJ2-3 | TRBV6-5 | ASRPDRDRTDTQY
TRBJ2-3 | TRBV5-6 | ASSLWGADTQY
TRBJ1-5 | TRBV6-1 | AISRQGVNQPQH
TRBJ1-2 | TRBV19 | ASSMSYYGYT
TRBJ2-7 | TRBV4-1 | ASSQDSGGASKQY
TRBJ1-4 | TRBV15 | ATSRVRGRYNEKLF
TRBJ1-2 | TRBV19 | ASSTGGVGGYT
TRBJ1-1 | TRBV27 | ASLLMVGDTEAF
TRBJ1-4 | TRBV6-6 | ASSYSRRETNEKLF
TRBJ1-3 | TRBV7-9 | ASSSRDSGNTIY
TRBJ2-7 | TRBV11-1 | ASNLAGGPLQY
TRBJ2-1 | TRBV25-1 | ASSPTGTGSWQF
TRBJ1-5 | TRBV29-1 | SVDPGPGQPQH
TRBJ2-1 | TRBV29-1 | SVGQASYNEQF
TRBJ2-5 | TRBV30 | AWRIQGAQQETQY
TRBJ2-1 | TRBV6-5 | ASSYSRGVSYNEQF
TRBJ2-3 | TRBV6-1 | ASSMGHLSDTQY
TRBJ1-2 | TRBV6-5 | ASSRELRRGYT
TRBJ1-2 | TRBV6-1 | ASSRSPDKQIGYT
TRBJ2-1 | TRBV30 | AWTSDLGYEQF
TRBJ2-5 | TRBV4-2 | ASSQDPGLEETQY
TRBJ1-2 | TRBV9 | ASSAQDRPFYGYT
TRBJ2-3 | TRBV7-9 | ASSQSTDTQY
TRBJ2-1 | TRBV11-2 | ATRRPAELYNEQF
TRBJ2-1 | TRBV25-1 | ASSGTAGTSGYNEQF
TRBJ2-3 | TRBV5-1 | ASKLAGAGGTDTQY
TRBJ2-3 | TRBV5-4 | ASSLGAGGSLTQY